These 17 T cell receptor beta chains were all obtained from the same sample, sequenced in a study of OX40 agonist ivuxolimab in advanced cancers. The assay was immunoSEQ multiplex PCR, and TCRdb's table has in-frame clones only and misses some. Of approximately 38,000 clones in the sample, more than 75% are singletons; the top ten hold under 35%. Material: CD4+ or CD8+ T cells sorted from blood, obtained in a trial of the OX40 agonist ivuxolimab. These TCRs come from an adult with an advanced solid tumor such as melanoma, head and neck, liver or kidney cancer.

This clone was seen only once. The rearrangement joins TRBV5-4 to TRBJ2-1; D uncertain. The V end lost 2 bases, the J end lost 6 bases, and 12 bases lay between the germline ends. Germline V gene lookup returns CDR1 SGHNT and CDR2 YYREEE (reference sequence). The CDR3 has 14 residues. This chain's CDR3 is CASSFSQPGNEQFF. The CDR3 nucleotides are TGTGCCAGCAGCTTCTCGCAGCCGGGCAATGAGCAGTTCTTC.

This clone was seen only once. This chain links TRBV6-5 with TRBJ2-7; D is unclear. V dropped 0 bases and J dropped 2 bases, with 8 bases sitting between them. The CDR3 is 14 residues long. Looked up from germline, CDR1 is MNHEY and CDR2 is SVGAGI. The chain's CDR3 is CASSYSIGAYEQYF. As DNA, the CDR3 is TGTGCCAGCAGTTACTCGATAGGAGCCTACGAGCAGTACTTC.

This clone was seen just once. This chain joins TRBV11-2 and TRBJ1-3; D perhaps matches TRBD1 (5 bases). The germline V gene has CDR1 SGHAT and CDR2 FQNNGV. The CDR3 totals 13 residues. V was cut by 5 bases and J by 6 bases, with 11 bases left in between. The CDR3 spells CASSPGTLNTIYF. The DNA of the CDR3 is TGTGCCAGCAGCCCCGGGACGTTAAACACCATATATTTT.

This chain links TRBV7-8 with TRBJ2-1, with 8 bases identical to TRBD1. Trimming at V came to 1 base and at J to 4 bases, leaving 6 bases not matched to a gene. Germline loops: CDR1 SGHVS, CDR2 FQNEAQ. The CDR3 runs 16 residues. The CDR3 bases are TGTGCCAGCAGCTTAGACAGGGGGTTTTATTACAATGAGCAGTTCTTC. As protein: CASSLDRGFYYNEQFF.

The V and J genes are TRBV30 and TRBJ1-3; no firm D call. The CDR3 runs to 12 residues. The germline V gene has CDR1 GTSNPN and CDR2 SVGIG (reference sequence). V was shortened by 4 bases and J by 0 bases, with 4 bases between the two germline ends. The chain's CDR3 is CAWTSSGNTIYF. CDR3 sequence (DNA): TGTGCCTGGACGAGCTCTGGAAACACCATATATTTT.

This clone was detected only once. This rearrangement joins TRBV28 to TRBJ2-5; perhaps TRBD2 as D (5 bases). This CDR3 is 12 amino acids long. CDR1 and CDR2 from the germline V gene are MDHEN and SYDVKM. Trimming left V 3 bases short and J 3 bases short, with 5 bases between. CDR3: CASSLEEETQYF. CDR3 coding DNA: TGTGCCAGCAGTTTGGAGGAAGAGACCCAGTACTTC. The full variable domain, completed using reference TRBV28 and TRBJ2-5, is DVKVTQSSRYLVKRTGEKVFLECVQDMDHENMFWYRQDPGLGLRLIYFSYDVKMKEKGDIPEGYSVSREKKERFSLILESASTNQTSMYLCASSLEEETQYFGPGTRLLVL.

The rearrangement joins TRBV4-1 to TRBJ2-5; 9 bases are a match to TRBD1. Germline loops: CDR1 MGHRA, CDR2 YSYEKL. The CDR3 runs to 17 residues. With V trimmed by 2 bases and J by 5 bases, 12 bases remained unmatched. In nucleotides, the CDR3 is TGCGCCAGCAGCCAACTGACCTCCGGGACAGGGTTGGAGACCCAGTACTTC. Translating it yields CASSQLTSGTGLETQYF.

This chain connects TRBV11-1 to TRBJ2-5; D might be TRBD2 (6 bases). The CDR3 has 15 residues. Trimming stripped 7 bases from V and 2 bases from J, with 17 bases between. Germline CDR1 is SGHAT and CDR2 is FQDESV (reference sequence). In nucleotides, the CDR3 is TGTGCCAGCAACGGTAATGGGGCGGGGCAAGAGACCCAGTACTTC. Its translation is CASNGNGAGQETQYF.

J is TRBJ2-3 and V is TRBV7-3; TRBD1 matches at 8 bases. V lost 5 bases and J lost 4; bases outside the gene matches: 5. This CDR3 is built from 14 residues. Germline loops: CDR1 SGHTA, CDR2 FQGTGA. Written as DNA, the CDR3 is TGTGCCAGCAGCCGGACAGGGAGTTCAGATACGCAGTATTTT. Its translation: CASSRTGSSDTQYF.

The rearrangement joins TRBV27 to TRBJ1-1; possibly TRBD1 for D (6 bases). The CDR3 contains 14 residues. V was pared by 1 base and J by 4 bases, with 10 bases between. In germline, CDR1 is MNHEY, CDR2 SMNVEV (reference sequence). The CDR3 sequence is CASSLWARGTEAFF. CDR3 DNA: TGTGCCAGCAGTTTATGGGCCAGGGGCACTGAAGCTTTCTTT.

This clone was counted between two and nine times. The rearrangement links TRBV6-1 to TRBJ2-7, with D maybe TRBD1 (6 bases). Trimming shortened V by 6 bases and J by 2 bases, and 14 bases separated the two germline ends. CDR1 is MNHNS and CDR2 is SASEGT in the germline V gene. This CDR3 contains 14 residues. This chain's CDR3 is CASSDQGRPYEQYF. The CDR3 DNA reads TGTGCCAGCAGCGACCAGGGGCGACCCTACGAGCAGTACTTC.

The chain joins TRBV7-3 to TRBJ2-1; D may be TRBD2 (5 bases). This CDR3 contains 15 residues. Germline CDR1 reads SGHTA; CDR2 reads FQGTGA. Trimming took off 0 bases at V and 3 bases at J, with 9 bases between the two ends. Here the CDR3 reads CASSLTGVGYNEQFF. CDR3 nucleotides: TGTGCCAGCAGCTTAACCGGGGTTGGCTACAATGAGCAGTTCTTC.

CDR3 nucleotide sequence: TGTGCCAGCACGAAGGGGGGGAAGCAGTACTTC. It specifies CASTKGGKQYF. V and J are TRBV6-5 and TRBJ2-7, with a weak D call TRBD2 (7 bases). Between the trimmed V and J ends, which lost 7 bases and 8 bases, there was a span of 12 bases. Germline-derived CDR1 and CDR2 are MNHEY and SVGAGI. The CDR3 loop spans 11 amino acids.

The chain uses TRBV7-8 and TRBJ2-7; D is undetermined. The CDR3 sequence is 13 residues long. V was trimmed by 6 bases and J by 6 bases, leaving 15 bases between them. CDR1 is SGHVS and CDR2 is FQNEAQ in the germline V gene. The CDR3 nucleotides read TGTGCCAGCAGGCAAGTCGGCCTGGTCGAGCAGTACTTC. It codes for CASRQVGLVEQYF.

The rearrangement links TRBV14 to TRBJ2-1; no reliable D call. The CDR3 is 14 amino acids. Germline V gene data show CDR1 as SGHDN and CDR2 as FVKESK. The germline V and J ends were trimmed by 5 bases and 6 bases, with 14 bases remaining between them. CDR3 loop: CASSYPPRSNEQFF. CDR3 nucleotides: TGTGCCAGCAGCTACCCACCCAGGTCCAATGAGCAGTTCTTC.

V usage is TRBV20-1 and J usage is TRBJ2-7; D possibly corresponds to TRBD1 (5 bases). From germline, CDR1 is DFQATT and CDR2 SNEGSKA (reference sequence). Trimming took 7 bases from V and 1 from J, leaving 8 bases between them. The CDR3 totals 11 residues. The CDR3 coding sequence is TGCAGTGGTGGGGCGTCCTACGAGCAGTACTTC. As protein: CSGGASYEQYF.

The chain employs TRBV7-3 and TRBJ2-5; 7 bases align to TRBD1. The CDR3 totals 14 residues. V shed 5 bases, J shed 5 bases, and the junction held 8 bases outside the gene matches. Germline loops: CDR1 SGHTA, CDR2 FQGTGA. Here the CDR3 DNA reads TGTGCCAGCAGCGAGCAGGGGGTCGGCGAGACCCAGTACTTC. It translates to CASSEQGVGETQYF.